This TCR beta chain was sequenced for a study of cytomegalovirus exposure and HLA in healthy donors. Study-level points and caveats: Per a later analysis, about 15,000 TCR beta sequences showed association with HLA alleles at 0.05 false discovery rate. The listing of 150 to 200 TCR beta chains classed them as cytomegalovirus-associated.

The germline V gene encodes CDR1 ENHRY and CDR2 SYGVKD. The CDR3 runs 15 residues. V lost 6 bases and J lost 5, with 18 bases in between. PCR involved 60 Vbeta and 13 Jbeta primers. TCRdb keeps only in-frame clones here, not all; method: immunoSEQ multiplex PCR. Among some 150,000 clones listed, 70% to 80% were seen once. This clone was observed a single time. The target antigen is unknown. Source material: PBMCs. The clonotype comes from a man aged 18 to 35 in good health and CMV-seropositive. J is TRBJ2-3 and V is TRBV10-3; TRBD2 is a possible D gene (6 bases). This chain's CDR3 is CAIRPSAVGGDTQYF. In nucleotides, the CDR3 is TGTGCCATCAGGCCTAGCGCAGTCGGGGGAGATACGCAGTATTTT.